The rows below give T cell receptor beta chains drawn from one sample of a study of blood T cell repertoires in COVID-19. Here immunoSEQ multiplex PCR was the method, and the copy in TCRdb shows in-frame clones only, minus some. Of over 450,000 clones detected, about 91% appear once; the ten largest clones hold around 0.9%. Sequencing input: peripheral blood. The receptors shown here come from a man aged 18 to 35 with COVID-19, enrolled during active disease. The CDR3 runs from the conserved cysteine through the conserved F or W. Fields, in order: clone size, V gene, J gene, D gene, CDR3 DNA, CDR3 protein. D genes are given only for firm matches. Clone size is shown for a subset of rows, as once, few, many or a class of expanded clone.

abundance: NA; v_gene: TRBV3-1/TRBV3-2; j_gene: TRBJ1-2; d_gene: NA; CDR3nt: TGTGCCAGCAGCCAGTTAGGGTCTGGACAGTCGGGCTACACCTTC; CDR3aa: CASSQLGSGQSGYTF
abundance: NA; v_gene: TRBV2; j_gene: TRBJ2-7; d_gene: TRBD2; CDR3nt: TGTGCCAGCAGTGCTAGCGGGAGGTTCCGCGAGCAGTACTTC; CDR3aa: CASSASGRFREQYF
abundance: NA; v_gene: TRBV14; j_gene: TRBJ2-7; d_gene: NA; CDR3nt: TGTGCCAGCAGCCGTCTAGGCAAGCCTGTATCCTACGAGCAGTACTTC; CDR3aa: CASSRLGKPVSYEQYF
abundance: NA; v_gene: TRBV7-9; j_gene: TRBJ1-5; d_gene: TRBD1; CDR3nt: TGTGCCAGCCAGGAGGGACAGGGTGGAAATCAGCCCCAGCATTTT; CDR3aa: CASQEGQGGNQPQHF
abundance: NA; v_gene: TRBV19; j_gene: TRBJ2-1; d_gene: NA; CDR3nt: TGTGCCACTAGCGCCGGGTCCAATGAGCAGTTCTTC; CDR3aa: CATSAGSNEQFF
abundance: NA; v_gene: TRBV5-1; j_gene: TRBJ2-3; d_gene: TRBD2; CDR3nt: TGCGCCAGCAGCCGGACTAGCGGGTGGGTGACAGATACGCAGTATTTT; CDR3aa: CASSRTSGWVTDTQYF
abundance: NA; v_gene: TRBV19; j_gene: TRBJ2-3; d_gene: NA; CDR3nt: TGTGCCAGTCGTCAGAGCGGAGATACGCAGTATTTT; CDR3aa: CASRQSGDTQYF
abundance: NA; v_gene: TRBV7-9; j_gene: TRBJ1-1; d_gene: TRBD1; CDR3nt: TGTGCCAGCAGCTTAGAACAGGGGGCCCCTGAAGCTTTCTTT; CDR3aa: CASSLEQGAPEAFF
abundance: NA; v_gene: TRBV19; j_gene: TRBJ1-1; d_gene: NA; CDR3nt: TGTGCCAGTAGGACTGCCTTCAGGGGGAACACTGAAGCTTTCTTT; CDR3aa: CASRTAFRGNTEAFF
abundance: NA; v_gene: TRBV12-3/TRBV12-4; j_gene: TRBJ2-2; d_gene: NA; CDR3nt: TGTGCCAGCAGCCGGAGAGTCGCCGGGGAGCTGTTTTTT; CDR3aa: CASSRRVAGELFF
abundance: NA; v_gene: TRBV6-5; j_gene: TRBJ2-1; d_gene: TRBD1; CDR3nt: TGTGTTGCCGGGACAGGGGGCGGGAATGAGCAGTTCTTC; CDR3aa: CVAGTGGGNEQFF
abundance: NA; v_gene: TRBV9; j_gene: TRBJ2-1; d_gene: TRBD2; CDR3nt: TGTGCCAGCAGCCGGACTAGCGGATCCAATGAGCAGTTCTTC; CDR3aa: CASSRTSGSNEQFF
abundance: many; v_gene: TRBV2; j_gene: TRBJ2-2; d_gene: TRBD1; CDR3nt: TGTGCCAGCAATCCGGGACAGGGGGCCGGGGAGCTGTTTTTT; CDR3aa: CASNPGQGAGELFF
abundance: NA; v_gene: TRBV6-5; j_gene: TRBJ1-5; d_gene: NA; CDR3nt: TGTGCCAGCAGTCGGACAGATAGCAATCAGCCCCAGCATTTT; CDR3aa: CASSRTDSNQPQHF
abundance: NA; v_gene: TRBV5-1; j_gene: TRBJ2-1; d_gene: NA; CDR3nt: TGCGCCAGCAGCTCCCTACCCGGGACAACCAATGAGCAGTTCTTC; CDR3aa: CASSSLPGTTNEQFF
abundance: NA; v_gene: TRBV25-1; j_gene: TRBJ1-6; d_gene: NA; CDR3nt: TGTGCCAGCAACGAGGCTACTAATTCACCCCTCCACTTT; CDR3aa: CASNEATNSPLHF
abundance: NA; v_gene: TRBV5-6; j_gene: TRBJ2-5; d_gene: NA; CDR3nt: TGTGCCAGCAGCTGGGACATCCAAGAGACCCAGTACTTC; CDR3aa: CASSWDIQETQYF
abundance: NA; v_gene: TRBV15; j_gene: TRBJ1-2; d_gene: TRBD1; CDR3nt: TGTGCCACCAGCAGAGACAGGACAGGGAGTCATGGCTACACCTTC; CDR3aa: CATSRDRTGSHGYTF
abundance: NA; v_gene: TRBV5-1; j_gene: TRBJ2-2; d_gene: NA; CDR3nt: TGCGCCAGCAGTATGGGACAAATCACCGGGGAGCTGTTTTTT; CDR3aa: CASSMGQITGELFF
abundance: NA; v_gene: TRBV2; j_gene: TRBJ1-5; d_gene: TRBD1; CDR3nt: TGTGCCAGCACCCGGGACAGAACTTATAGCAATCAGCCCCAGCATTTT; CDR3aa: CASTRDRTYSNQPQHF
abundance: NA; v_gene: TRBV7-9; j_gene: TRBJ2-7; d_gene: TRBD2; CDR3nt: TGTGCCAGCAGCTCAAGGACTAGCGGATCCTACGAGCAGTACTTC; CDR3aa: CASSSRTSGSYEQYF
abundance: NA; v_gene: TRBV29-1; j_gene: TRBJ1-2; d_gene: TRBD1; CDR3nt: TGCAGCGCAGGGACAGAAAGAGATGGCTACACCTTC; CDR3aa: CSAGTERDGYTF
abundance: once; v_gene: TRBV21-1; j_gene: TRBJ1-6; d_gene: NA; CDR3nt: TGTGCCAGCAGCAAAATTAACAGCTCCTACAATAATTCACCCCTCCACTTT; CDR3aa: CASSKINSSYNNSPLHF
abundance: NA; v_gene: TRBV6-8; j_gene: TRBJ2-1; d_gene: TRBD2; CDR3nt: TGTGCCAGCAGTACCCCGGCTAGCGGGAGACCTTACAATGAGCAGTTCTTC; CDR3aa: CASSTPASGRPYNEQFF
abundance: NA; v_gene: TRBV19; j_gene: TRBJ1-1; d_gene: TRBD1; CDR3nt: TGTGCCACCCGACAGGGGAGGGACACTGAAGCTTTCTTT; CDR3aa: CATRQGRDTEAFF
abundance: NA; v_gene: TRBV11-2; j_gene: TRBJ1-1; d_gene: NA; CDR3nt: TGTGCCAGCAGCTCCCTAAAGGGGAAATTGGAAGCTTTCTTT; CDR3aa: CASSSLKGKLEAFF
abundance: NA; v_gene: TRBV10-1; j_gene: TRBJ2-5; d_gene: TRBD2; CDR3nt: TGCGCCAGCAGTCGACTAGCGAAAGGAGAGACCCAGTACTTC; CDR3aa: CASSRLAKGETQYF
abundance: NA; v_gene: TRBV10-1; j_gene: TRBJ2-7; d_gene: NA; CDR3nt: TGCGCCAGCTGGTTCCCAAGCCTGCCCGATGACGAGCAGTACTTC; CDR3aa: CASWFPSLPDDEQYF
abundance: NA; v_gene: TRBV5-1; j_gene: TRBJ2-3; d_gene: NA; CDR3nt: TGCGCCAGCAGCGCTTTAGCGGATGTCGATACGCAGTATTTT; CDR3aa: CASSALADVDTQYF
abundance: NA; v_gene: TRBV5-6; j_gene: TRBJ2-5; d_gene: TRBD2; CDR3nt: TGTGCCAGCAGCTTGGGGCTAGCGGCTCAAGAGACCCAGTACTTC; CDR3aa: CASSLGLAAQETQYF
abundance: NA; v_gene: TRBV6-1; j_gene: TRBJ1-2; d_gene: NA; CDR3nt: TGTGCCAGCAGTGAATTCAGTGCATATGGCTACACCTTC; CDR3aa: CASSEFSAYGYTF
abundance: once; v_gene: TRBV28; j_gene: TRBJ1-2; d_gene: TRBD1; CDR3nt: TGTGCCAGCAGTCACGACAGGGCGGGTGGCTACACCTTC; CDR3aa: CASSHDRAGGYTF
abundance: NA; v_gene: TRBV2; j_gene: TRBJ2-7; d_gene: NA; CDR3nt: TGTGCCAGCATTGGTCAGACCTACGAGCAGTACTTC; CDR3aa: CASIGQTYEQYF
abundance: NA; v_gene: TRBV2; j_gene: TRBJ1-4; d_gene: TRBD1; CDR3nt: TGTGCCAGCCACAGAGGGACAGAGAATGAAAAACTGTTTTTT; CDR3aa: CASHRGTENEKLFF
abundance: NA; v_gene: TRBV2; j_gene: TRBJ2-7; d_gene: NA; CDR3nt: TGTGCCAGCAGTGTGAAACGAACAGGCGAGCAGTACTTC; CDR3aa: CASSVKRTGEQYF
abundance: NA; v_gene: TRBV7-9; j_gene: TRBJ2-7; d_gene: TRBD1; CDR3nt: TGTGCCAGCAGCTCGAGGACAGGACTCAACGAGCAGTACTTC; CDR3aa: CASSSRTGLNEQYF
abundance: NA; v_gene: TRBV7-2; j_gene: TRBJ2-5; d_gene: NA; CDR3nt: TGTGCCAGCAGCTTTAGCGGCCAAGAGACCCAGTACTTC; CDR3aa: CASSFSGQETQYF
abundance: NA; v_gene: TRBV18; j_gene: TRBJ2-1; d_gene: TRBD2; CDR3nt: TGTGCCAGCTCACGAGGACTAGCGGGAGGCTATGAGCAGTTCTTC; CDR3aa: CASSRGLAGGYEQFF
abundance: NA; v_gene: TRBV6-5; j_gene: TRBJ1-1; d_gene: TRBD1; CDR3nt: TGTGCCAGCAGTTACTCGGGCGGGACAGGACAGGAAGCTTTCTTT; CDR3aa: CASSYSGGTGQEAFF
abundance: once; v_gene: TRBV21-1; j_gene: TRBJ2-6; d_gene: NA; CDR3nt: TGTGCCAGCAGCAGACAAGGGGGTTGGGACCTAAGCTCTGGGGCCAACGTCCTGACTTTC; CDR3aa: CASSRQGGWDLSSGANVLTF
abundance: NA; v_gene: TRBV2; j_gene: TRBJ1-1; d_gene: TRBD1; CDR3nt: TGTGCCAGCAGTGATCCCGGCCGGGACAGGCCGATGAACACTGAAGCTTTCTTT; CDR3aa: CASSDPGRDRPMNTEAFF
abundance: NA; v_gene: TRBV3-1/TRBV3-2; j_gene: TRBJ1-3; d_gene: TRBD1; CDR3nt: TGTGCCAGCAGCCATAGGACAGGGAAGGACACCATATATTTT; CDR3aa: CASSHRTGKDTIYF
abundance: NA; v_gene: TRBV18; j_gene: TRBJ1-1; d_gene: TRBD1; CDR3nt: TGTGCCAGCTCGGGAACCGGGACAGACATACTAGCACTTGCGAACTGGGAAGCTTTCTTT; CDR3aa: CASSGTGTDILALANWEAFF
abundance: NA; v_gene: TRBV2; j_gene: TRBJ1-3; d_gene: TRBD1; CDR3nt: TGTGCCAGCAGCCGGGACAGCTCTGGAAACACCATATATTTT; CDR3aa: CASSRDSSGNTIYF
abundance: once; v_gene: TRBV2; j_gene: TRBJ1-1; d_gene: NA; CDR3nt: TGTGCCAGCCGGACAGCATCTGAAGCTTTCTTT; CDR3aa: CASRTASEAFF
abundance: NA; v_gene: TRBV9; j_gene: TRBJ2-2; d_gene: TRBD2; CDR3nt: TGTGCCAGCAGCCCCAACCCACCACTAGCGGTAAACACCGGGGAGCTGTTTTTT; CDR3aa: CASSPNPPLAVNTGELFF
abundance: NA; v_gene: TRBV18; j_gene: TRBJ1-1; d_gene: TRBD1; CDR3nt: TGTGCCAGCTCACTTAAAACCGACAGGGAAGGGTTAGCTTTCTTT; CDR3aa: CASSLKTDREGLAFF
abundance: NA; v_gene: TRBV4-1; j_gene: TRBJ2-7; d_gene: TRBD1; CDR3nt: TGCGCCAGCAGCCAAGCTTCCTCAGCGCGACAGGGATCCTACGAGCAGTACTTC; CDR3aa: CASSQASSARQGSYEQYF